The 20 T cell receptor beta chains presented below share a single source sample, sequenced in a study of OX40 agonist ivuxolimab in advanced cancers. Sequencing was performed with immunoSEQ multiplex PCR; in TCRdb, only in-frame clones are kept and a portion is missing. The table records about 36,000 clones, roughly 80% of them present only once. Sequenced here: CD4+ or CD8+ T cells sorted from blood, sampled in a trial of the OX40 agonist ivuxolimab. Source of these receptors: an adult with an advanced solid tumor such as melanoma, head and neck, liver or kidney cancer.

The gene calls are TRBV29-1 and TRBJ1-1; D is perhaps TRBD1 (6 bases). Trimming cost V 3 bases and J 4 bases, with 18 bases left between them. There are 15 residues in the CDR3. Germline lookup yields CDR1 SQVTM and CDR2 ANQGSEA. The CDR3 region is CSVEETGYFGTEAFF. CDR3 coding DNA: TGCAGCGTTGAGGAGACAGGATATTTTGGCACTGAAGCTTTCTTT.

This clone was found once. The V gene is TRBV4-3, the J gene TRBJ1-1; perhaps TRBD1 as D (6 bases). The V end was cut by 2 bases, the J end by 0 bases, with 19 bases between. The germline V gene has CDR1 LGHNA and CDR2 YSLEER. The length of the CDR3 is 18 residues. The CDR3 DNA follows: TGCGCCAGCAGCCAAACTATAAACAGGGATTATATGAACACTGAAGCTTTCTTT. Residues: CASSQTINRDYMNTEAFF.

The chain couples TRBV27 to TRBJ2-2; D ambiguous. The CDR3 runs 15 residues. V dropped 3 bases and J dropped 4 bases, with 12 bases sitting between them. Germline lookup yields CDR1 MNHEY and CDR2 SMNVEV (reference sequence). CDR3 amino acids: CASSFLGYGTGELFF. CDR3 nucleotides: TGTGCCAGCAGTTTCTTGGGATATGGCACCGGGGAGCTGTTTTTT.

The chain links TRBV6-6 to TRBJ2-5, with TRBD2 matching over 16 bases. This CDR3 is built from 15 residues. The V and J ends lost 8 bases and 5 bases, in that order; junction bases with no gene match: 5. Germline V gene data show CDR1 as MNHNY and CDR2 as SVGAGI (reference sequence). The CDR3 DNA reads TGTGCCAGCGCGGGACTAGCGGGGGGGTTGGAGACCCAGTACTTC. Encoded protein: CASAGLAGGLETQYF.

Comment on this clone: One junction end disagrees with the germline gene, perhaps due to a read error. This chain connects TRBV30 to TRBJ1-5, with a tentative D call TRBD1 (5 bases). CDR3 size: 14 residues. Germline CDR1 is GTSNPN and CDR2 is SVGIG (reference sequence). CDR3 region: CAWSRDGINRPQHF. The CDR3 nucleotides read TGTGCCTGGAGTAGGGACGGAATTAATCGGCCCCAGCATTTT.

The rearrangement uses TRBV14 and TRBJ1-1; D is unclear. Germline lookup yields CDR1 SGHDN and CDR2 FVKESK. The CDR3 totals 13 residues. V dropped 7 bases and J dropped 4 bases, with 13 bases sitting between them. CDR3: CASKHGEGTEAFF. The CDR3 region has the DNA TGTGCCAGCAAGCACGGGGAGGGCACTGAAGCTTTCTTT.

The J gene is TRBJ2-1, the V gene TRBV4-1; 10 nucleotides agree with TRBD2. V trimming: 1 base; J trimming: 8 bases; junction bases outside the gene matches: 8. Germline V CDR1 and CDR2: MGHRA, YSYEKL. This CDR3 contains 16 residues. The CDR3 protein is CASSQAGLAGVDEQFF. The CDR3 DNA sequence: TGCGCCAGCAGCCAAGCGGGCCTAGCGGGAGTGGATGAGCAGTTCTTC.

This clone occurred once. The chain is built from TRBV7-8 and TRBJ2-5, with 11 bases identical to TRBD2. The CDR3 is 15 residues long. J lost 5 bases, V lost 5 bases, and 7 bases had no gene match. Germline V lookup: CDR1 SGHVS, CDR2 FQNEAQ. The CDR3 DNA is TGTGCCAGCAGCCCCCCCGGGACTAGCGGCGAGACCCAGTACTTC. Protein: CASSPPGTSGETQYF. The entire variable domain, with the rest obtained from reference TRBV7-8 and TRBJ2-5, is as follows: GAGVSQSPRYKVAKRGQDVALRCDPISGHVSLFWYQQALGQGPEFLTYFQNEAQLDKSGLPSDRFFAERPEGSVSTLKIQRTQQEDSAVYLCASSPPGTSGETQYFGPGTRLLVL.

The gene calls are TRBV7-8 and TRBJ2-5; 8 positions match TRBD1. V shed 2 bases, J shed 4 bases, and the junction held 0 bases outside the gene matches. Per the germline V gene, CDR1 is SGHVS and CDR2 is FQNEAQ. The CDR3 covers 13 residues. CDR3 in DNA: TGTGCCAGCAGCTTACAGGGGGCAGAGACCCAGTACTTC. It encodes CASSLQGAETQYF.

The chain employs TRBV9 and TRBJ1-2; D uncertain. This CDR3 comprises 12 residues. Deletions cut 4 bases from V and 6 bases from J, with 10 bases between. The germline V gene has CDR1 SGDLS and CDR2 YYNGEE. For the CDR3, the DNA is TGTGCCAGCAGCCCAAACTTCGATGGCTACACCTTC. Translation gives CASSPNFDGYTF.

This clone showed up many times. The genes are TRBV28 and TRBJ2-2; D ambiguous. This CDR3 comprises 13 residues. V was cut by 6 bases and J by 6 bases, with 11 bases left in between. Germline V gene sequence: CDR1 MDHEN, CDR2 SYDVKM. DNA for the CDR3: TGTGCCAGCAGCCCCCAGCTAGCCGGGGAGCTGTTTTTT. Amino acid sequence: CASSPQLAGELFF. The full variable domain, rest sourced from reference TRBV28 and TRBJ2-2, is DVKVTQSSRYLVKRTGEKVFLECVQDMDHENMFWYRQDPGLGLRLIYFSYDVKMKEKGDIPEGYSVSREKKERFSLILESASTNQTSMYLCASSPQLAGELFFGEGSRLTVL.

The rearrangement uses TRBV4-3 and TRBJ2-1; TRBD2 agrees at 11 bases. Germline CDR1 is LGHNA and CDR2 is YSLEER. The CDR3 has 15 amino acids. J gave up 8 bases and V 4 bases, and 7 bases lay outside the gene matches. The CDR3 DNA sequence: TGCGCCAGCAGCCCCATTAGCGGGGGGGCGTATGAGCAGTTCTTC. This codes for CASSPISGGAYEQFF.

In DNA form, the CDR3 reads TGCGCCAGCAAAATGACAGGGCCTCCGCTTTATGGCTACACCTTC. Translation: CASKMTGPPLYGYTF. The chain joins TRBV10-2 to TRBJ1-2, with TRBD1 matching 7 bases. J gave up 5 bases and V 7 bases, and 13 bases lay outside the gene matches. The V gene's germline CDR1 is WSHSY and CDR2 SAAADI. This CDR3 spans 15 amino acids.

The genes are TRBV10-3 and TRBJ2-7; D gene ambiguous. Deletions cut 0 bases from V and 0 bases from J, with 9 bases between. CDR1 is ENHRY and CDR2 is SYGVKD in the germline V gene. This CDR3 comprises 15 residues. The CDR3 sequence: CAISESADDSYEQYF. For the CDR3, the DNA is TGTGCCATCAGTGAGTCGGCCGACGACTCCTACGAGCAGTACTTC.

The CDR3 DNA is TGCGCCAGCAGTGAGTGGAGAACAGGTAACAATGAGCAGTTCTTC. It codes for CASSEWRTGNNEQFF. This chain joins TRBV10-2 and TRBJ2-1; perhaps TRBD1 as D (5 bases). Trimming removed 1 base at V and 5 bases at J, with 12 bases between. This CDR3 region has 15 residues. The germline gives CDR1 WSHSY, CDR2 SAAADI.

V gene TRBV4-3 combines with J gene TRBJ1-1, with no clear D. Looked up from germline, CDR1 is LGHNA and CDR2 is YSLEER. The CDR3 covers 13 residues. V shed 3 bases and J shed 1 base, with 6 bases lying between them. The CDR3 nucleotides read TGCGCCAGCAGCCAGACAAGGAACACTGAAGCTTTCTTT. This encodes CASSQTRNTEAFF.

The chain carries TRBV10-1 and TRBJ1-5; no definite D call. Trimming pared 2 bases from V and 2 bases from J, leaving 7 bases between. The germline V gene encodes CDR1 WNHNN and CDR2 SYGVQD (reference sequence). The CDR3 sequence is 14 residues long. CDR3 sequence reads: CASSEPGGNQPQHF. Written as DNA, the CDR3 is TGCGCCAGCAGTGAGCCGGGAGGCAATCAGCCCCAGCATTTT.

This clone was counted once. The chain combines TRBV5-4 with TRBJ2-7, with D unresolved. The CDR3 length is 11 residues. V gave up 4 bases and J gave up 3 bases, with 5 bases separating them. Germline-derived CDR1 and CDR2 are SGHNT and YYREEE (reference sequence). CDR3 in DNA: TGTGCCAGCAGCGTGGACTACGAGCAGTACTTC. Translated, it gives CASSVDYEQYF.

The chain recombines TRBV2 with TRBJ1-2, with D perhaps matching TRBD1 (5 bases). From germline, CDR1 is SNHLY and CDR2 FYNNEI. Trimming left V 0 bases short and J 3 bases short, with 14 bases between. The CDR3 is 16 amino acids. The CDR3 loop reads CASSEARGGNYYGYTF. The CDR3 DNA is TGTGCCAGCAGTGAAGCGAGGGGAGGGAACTACTATGGCTACACCTTC.

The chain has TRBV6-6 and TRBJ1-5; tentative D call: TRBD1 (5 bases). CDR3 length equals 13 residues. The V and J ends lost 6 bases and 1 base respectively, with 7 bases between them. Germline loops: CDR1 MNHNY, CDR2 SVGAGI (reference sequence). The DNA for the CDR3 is TGTGCCAGCAGAAGGGACAGCAATCAGCCCCAGCATTTT. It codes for CASRRDSNQPQHF.